A selection of T cell receptor beta chains follows, all from one sample in a study of monozygotic twins with inflammatory bowel disease. Following a re-call of the 5' RACE reads, TCRdb has one entry per CDR3 protein and lacks DNA. The table lists about 440,000 distinct CDR3 sequences. What was sequenced was blood. The receptors stem from a human donor with ulcerative colitis or Crohn's disease, or a healthy co-twin of an affected twin (not recorded which). Each CDR3 is given with its conserved first and last residue.

j_call,v_call,cdr3_aa
TRBJ1-6,TRBV5-6,CASSFRRGGSISYNSPLHF
TRBJ2-1,TRBV12-3/TRBV12-4,CASSERTGGQFF
TRBJ1-4,TRBV6-1,CASRRGGNEKLFF
TRBJ2-1,TRBV15,CATSTLAGGWDEQFF
TRBJ2-5,TRBV11-2,CASSPRTSGYQETQYF
TRBJ1-1,TRBV18,CASSPFYRQENTEAFF
TRBJ1-5,TRBV6-5,CASGESSYQPQHF
TRBJ1-1,TRBV4-1,CASSQVMYTEAFF
TRBJ2-1,TRBV29-1,CSVPGRYYNEQFF
TRBJ2-3,TRBV7-2,CASSLRVRAGTDTQYF
TRBJ2-4,TRBV7-2,CASSGVAKNIQYF
TRBJ1-1,TRBV18,CASSPYDSSSNTEAFF
TRBJ1-2,TRBV21-1,CASIRPRWYGYTF
TRBJ1-2,TRBV20-1,CSARTGLGEDGYTF
TRBJ2-3,TRBV29-1,CSVGSSGIPDTQYF
TRBJ2-3,TRBV20-1,CSALPGIRTDTQYF
TRBJ1-1,TRBV7-9,CASSPLGGADEAFF
TRBJ2-4,TRBV5-6,CASSLLVETKNIQYF
TRBJ2-1,TRBV30,CAWLTWAGGRYNEQFF
TRBJ2-5,TRBV18,CASSPISMWGQTQYF
TRBJ2-3,TRBV4-3,CASSQGSSYSTDTQYF
TRBJ2-2,TRBV2,CASSDLALGGELFF
TRBJ2-2,TRBV6-5,CASSYSDLNTGELFF
TRBJ1-5,TRBV27,CASSFKGFSNQPQHF
TRBJ2-1,TRBV29-1,CSVETIEEQFF
TRBJ2-3,TRBV10-3,CAISEKEGARSGTDTQYF
TRBJ1-6,TRBV12-3/TRBV12-4,CASSPTGQSLHF
TRBJ2-7,TRBV11-2,CASSGSSGAYEQYF
TRBJ2-7,TRBV5-1,CASSLAVGKNYEQYF
TRBJ2-2,TRBV9,CASSVAGLVNTGELFF
TRBJ2-3,TRBV18,CASSLTRTGQGADTQYF
TRBJ1-2,TRBV5-1,CASREGSYYGYTF
TRBJ2-5,TRBV20-1,CSASIVNSEETQYF
TRBJ2-2,TRBV24-1,CATSETGGRGTGELFF